The source of this T cell receptor (beta chain) is a study of stem cell transplantation in POMP-related autoinflammatory disease. In the study overall: Hypothesis: faulty thymoproteasomes impair CD8+ T-cell selection, skewing TRB repertoires.

General observations from the study: In PRAID patients, the number of distinct TRB V-J gene pairings was restricted.

A remark on this clone: Its antigen is still unknown.

TCRdb's table, derived via immunoSEQ multiplex PCR, lists solely in-frame clones and lacks some. Counted here are 68,000 or so clones, under 95% occurring once; the ten biggest clones make up around 0.72%. Germline CDR1 is PRHDT and CDR2 is FYEKMQ (reference sequence). Trimming took 5 bases from V and 4 from J; bases not matched to a gene: 2. There are 14 residues in the CDR3. The chain combines TRBV13 with TRBJ1-6, with 7 bases aligning to TRBD1. The sequencing used CD4+ T cells from PBMCs, collected after stem cell transplantation. This receptor was identified in a human patient with POMP-related autoinflammation and immune dysregulation (PRAID). A subset of T cells may come from the graft donor. Written as DNA, the CDR3 is TGTGCCAGCAGCCGGGGACAGTATAATTCACCCCTCCACTTT. Encoded protein: CASSRGQYNSPLHF.